The 19 T cell receptor beta chains listed next were all sequenced from one sample in a study of T cell repertoires in cytomegalovirus infection. Via MiXCR, TCRdb re-called the reads, giving one row per CDR3 protein. The sample has over 150,000 distinct CDR3 sequences, about a sixth seen once. The sequencing input was CD8+ T cells from PBMCs. These receptor sequences come from a human donor in good health (CMV status not recorded). Some clones in this sample may be carry-over from other donors' samples.

The V and J genes are TRBV29-1 and TRBJ2-2; D unresolved. The CDR3 is made up of 13 amino acids. Trimming shortened V by 6 bases and J by 2 bases, and 10 bases separated the two germline ends. Germline lookup yields CDR1 SQVTM and CDR2 ANQGSEA. DNA of the CDR3: TGCAGCGTCGCCGACGGAAACACCGGGGAGCTGTTTTTT. It encodes CSVADGNTGELFF.

J is TRBJ2-1 and V is TRBV6-2 or TRBV6-3; 8 bases align to TRBD2. This CDR3 comprises 15 residues. Looked up from germline, CDR1 is MNHEY and CDR2 is SVGEGT. The ends lost 3 bases at V and 7 bases at J; junction bases unmatched: 8. DNA for the CDR3: TGTGCCAGCAGTTATTCCCTAGCGGGTACAAATGAGCAGTTCTTC. Residues: CASSYSLAGTNEQFF.

The chain links TRBV28 to TRBJ1-4, with D maybe TRBD1 (5 bases). Trimming left V 2 bases short and J 3 bases short, with 13 bases between. The germline V gene encodes CDR1 MDHEN and CDR2 SYDVKM. The CDR3 is 16 residues long. CDR3 region: CASSLIGAWANEKLFF. The CDR3 DNA sequence: TGTGCCAGCAGTTTAATAGGGGCCTGGGCTAATGAAAAACTGTTTTTT.

The CDR3 spells CASSQGLVNTQYF. Here the CDR3 DNA reads TGCGCCAGCAGCCAGGGGCTGGTTAATACGCAGTATTTT. The V and J genes are TRBV4-1 and TRBJ2-3, with a possible D match to TRBD1 (5 bases). The V gene lost 3 bases and the J gene lost 7 bases, with 11 bases spanning the gap. Germline CDR1 is MGHRA and CDR2 is YSYEKL. The length of the CDR3 is 13 residues.

This clonotype was observed a handful of times. J is TRBJ2-7 and V is TRBV6-5, with 7 nucleotides matching TRBD2. This CDR3 is 14 amino acids long. Per the germline V gene, CDR1 is MNHEY and CDR2 is SVGAGI. J gave up 3 bases and V 2 bases, and 4 bases lay outside the gene matches. CDR3 bases: TGTGCCAGCAGTTACGGACGGGAGGTCTACGAGCAGTACTTC. The encoded protein is CASSYGREVYEQYF.

The V and J genes are TRBV6-2 or TRBV6-3 and TRBJ2-2; 9 positions agree with TRBD1. Germline CDR1 and CDR2: MNHEY and SVGEGT. V gave up 4 bases and J gave up 0 bases; unmatched junction bases: 18. The CDR3 contains 21 residues. CDR3 sequence: CASSSGTGPVVIFANTGELFF. CDR3 DNA sequence: TGTGCCAGCAGTTCGGGGACAGGGCCAGTCGTTATTTTCGCGAACACCGGGGAGCTGTTTTTT.

This clonotype was picked up a small number of times. The V and J genes are TRBV27 and TRBJ2-7; D remains unclear. This CDR3 region has 12 residues. Trimming removed 10 bases at V and 0 bases at J, with 10 bases between. In germline, CDR1 is MNHEY, CDR2 SMNVEV (reference sequence). CDR3 sequence: CATRQSSYEQYF. CDR3 sequence (DNA): TGTGCCACCCGGCAGAGCTCCTACGAGCAGTACTTC.

The chain combines TRBV11-2 with TRBJ2-7; 11 bases agree with TRBD2. Germline CDR1 reads SGHAT; CDR2 reads FQNNGV. The CDR3 has 15 amino acids. Trimming at V came to 3 bases and at J to 7 bases, leaving 8 bases not matched to a gene. As DNA, the CDR3 is TGTGCCAGCAGCTTTGGGACTAGCGGAGTCAGAGAGCAGTACTTC. As protein: CASSFGTSGVREQYF.

The CDR3 DNA sequence: TGTGCCAGCAGCAAAGGACAGGACCCTGAAGGCTACACCTTC. It yields the protein CASSKGQDPEGYTF. The rearrangement links TRBV7-9 to TRBJ1-2; 7 bases line up with TRBD1. The V gene end was trimmed by 5 bases and the J gene end by 8 bases; junction bases not matched to a gene: 11. CDR1 and CDR2 from the germline V gene are SEHNR and FQNEAQ (reference sequence). There are 14 residues in the CDR3.

This sequence joins TRBV20-1 and TRBJ2-1; D is unresolved. CDR1 is DFQATT, CDR2 SNEGSKA, per germline (reference sequence). CDR3 length: 16 residues. The V and J ends lost 3 bases and 0 bases respectively, with 15 bases between them. CDR3 sequence reads: CSARSSLKSSYNEQFF. Written as DNA, the CDR3 is TGCAGTGCTAGGTCCAGTTTGAAAAGCTCCTACAATGAGCAGTTCTTC.

This chain links TRBV7-6 with TRBJ1-1; D gene ambiguous. Trimming removed 5 bases from V and 5 bases from J, with 12 bases in between. Germline-derived CDR1 and CDR2 are SGHVS and FNYEAQ. The CDR3 is 13 amino acids. CDR3 sequence reads: CASSHNTRTEAFF. CDR3 coding DNA: TGTGCCAGCAGCCATAATACAAGAACTGAAGCTTTCTTT.

This clonotype was picked up a small number of times. V usage is TRBV14 and J usage is TRBJ2-7; possibly TRBD1 for D (5 bases). Germline assignment: CDR1 SGHDN and CDR2 FVKESK. V lost 0 bases and J lost 4, with 7 bases in between. The CDR3 covers 13 residues. The CDR3 DNA reads as TGTGCCAGCAGCCAAGACAGGGTGTACGAGCAGTACTTC. Its protein is CASSQDRVYEQYF.

This clonotype has just a few counts. An end of the junction differs from the germline gene, which may be a read error. The J gene is TRBJ2-5, the V gene TRBV30; TRBD2 agrees at 8 bases. The CDR3 runs to 13 residues. The V gene's germline CDR1 is GTSNPN and CDR2 SVGIG (reference sequence). In DNA form, the CDR3 reads TGTACCTGGTCCGGGGGGGCGGATGAGACCCAGTACTTC. Translating it yields CTWSGGADETQYF.

The rearrangement links TRBV27 to TRBJ1-5, with 12 bases matching TRBD1. CDR1 MNHEY and CDR2 SMNVEV come from the germline V gene (reference sequence). The CDR3 is 15 residues long. Trimming took 6 bases from V and 5 from J; bases not matched to a gene: 5. Written as DNA, the CDR3 is TGTGCCAGCAGCAAGGGACAGGGGGCGGATCAGCCCCAGCATTTT. Translated: CASSKGQGADQPQHF.

The chain combines TRBV12-3 or TRBV12-4 with TRBJ2-2; TRBD1 might be the D (6 bases). The CDR3 totals 15 residues. The V end lost 5 bases, the J end lost 0 bases, and 10 bases lay between the germline ends. CDR3: CASSPWTANTGELFF. The DNA for the CDR3 is TGTGCCAGCAGTCCCTGGACAGCGAACACCGGGGAGCTGTTTTTT.

The chain employs TRBV2 and TRBJ2-7; 7 positions match TRBD1. Germline loops: CDR1 SNHLY, CDR2 FYNNEI. Trimming at V came to 6 bases and at J to 5 bases, leaving 7 bases not matched to a gene. The CDR3 extends over 13 amino acids. CDR3 sequence reads: CASSETGFDEQYF. CDR3 coding DNA: TGTGCCAGCAGCGAGACAGGGTTCGACGAGCAGTACTTC.

This sequence joins TRBV7-9 and TRBJ1-5; no clear D. Trimming left V 1 base short and J 2 bases short, with 12 bases between. Germline values: CDR1 SEHNR, CDR2 FQNEAQ (reference sequence). The CDR3 covers 16 residues. CDR3 nucleotide sequence: TGTGCCAGCAGCTTAGGTCTGGGCGGAGGCAATCAGCCCCAGCATTTT. Translation: CASSLGLGGGNQPQHF.

The chain is built from TRBV5-6 and TRBJ1-1; possibly TRBD1 for D (5 bases). The germline CDR1 and CDR2 sequences are SGHDT and YYEEEE. Trimming left V 1 base short and J 7 bases short, with 17 bases between. This CDR3 region has 15 residues. Here the CDR3 reads CASSLLGPWESEAFF. The CDR3 DNA reads as TGTGCCAGCAGCTTGCTGGGACCATGGGAGAGTGAAGCTTTCTTT.

This sequence joins TRBV7-6 and TRBJ2-1; 9 bases match TRBD2. The CDR3 spans 15 residues. V dropped 5 bases and J dropped 6; count of bases not matched to a gene: 8. CDR1 is SGHVS, CDR2 FNYEAQ, per germline. DNA for the CDR3: TGTGCCAGCAGCCTAAGCGGGGGGACTATCAATGAGCAGTTCTTC. This encodes CASSLSGGTINEQFF.